This T cell receptor beta chain was documented in a study of blood T cell repertoires in COVID-19. Study-wide context: Material from acute and convalescent COVID-19 was sourced from the United States, Italy and Spain. PBMCs, B-cell-depleted T cells, or T cells were the source of the cDNA or gDNA that made up the material.

Measured with immunoSEQ multiplex PCR; TCRdb has only the in-frame clones, and not every one. The sample lists 65,000 to 80,000 clones; about 90% were seen once. This CDR3 has 17 amino acids. CDR1 and CDR2 (germline): LGHDT, YNNKEL (reference sequence). Trimming at V came to 1 base and at J to 3 bases, leaving 4 bases not matched to a gene. The chain employs TRBV3-1 (or the pseudogene TRBV3-2) and TRBJ2-2; 11 bases align to TRBD2. This receptor was identified in a man over 45 with active COVID-19. What was sequenced was peripheral blood. CDR3 nucleotides: TGTGCCAGCAGCCAAGTTGGGACTAGCGGATACACCGGGGAGCTGTTTTTT. As protein: CASSQVGTSGYTGELFF.